The 13 T cell receptor beta chains below all came from one sample that was sequenced in a study of T cells in Graves' hyperthyroidism and ophthalmopathy. There were TCR beta CDR3 regions amplified from RNA transcripts. The HTBI set primed first-round TCR CDR3 RT-PCR. Each CDR3 protein is one row after TCRdb ran MiXCR on the multiplex PCR reads. Of around 340,000 distinct CDR3 sequences in the sample, 15% to 20% are singletons; the top ten hold approximately 54%. The specimen sequenced was blood. These receptors were obtained from a woman aged 45-59 years with Graves' hyperthyroidism.

The chain couples TRBV29-1 to TRBJ2-5; 9 positions agree with TRBD1. CDR3 size: 13 residues. V shed 4 bases and J 2 bases; nucleotides not matched to a gene: 2. Germline CDR1 SQVTM, CDR2 ANQGSEA. The CDR3 loop is CSVGDREQETQYF. The CDR3 nucleotides read TGCAGCGTTGGGGACAGGGAACAAGAGACCCAGTACTTC.

This sequence joins TRBV10-3 and TRBJ1-1; TRBD1 matches 9 bases. CDR3 length: 15 amino acids. Trimming cost V 2 bases and J 5 bases; bases outside gene matches: 6. Looked up from germline, CDR1 is ENHRY and CDR2 is SYGVKD. The CDR3 sequence is CAISEGQGRNTEAFF. CDR3 nucleotide sequence: TGTGCCATCAGTGAGGGACAGGGGCGAAATACTGAAGCTTTCTTT.

This chain joins TRBV6-1 and TRBJ2-2; D could derive from TRBD1 or TRBD2 (7 bases each). The germline CDR1 and CDR2 sequences are MNHNS and SASEGT. This CDR3 region has 15 residues. V lost 5 bases to trimming and J lost 6 bases, with 16 bases between them. The CDR3 loop is CASSFRGGNAGELFF. The CDR3 region has the DNA TGTGCCAGCAGTTTCAGGGGGGGCAATGCCGGGGAGCTGTTTTTT.

This sequence joins TRBV12-5 and TRBJ1-3; TRBD1 matches 10 bases. Trimming at V came to 7 bases and at J to 3 bases, leaving 9 bases not matched to a gene. Germline V gives CDR1 LGHNT, CDR2 FRNRAP. This CDR3 region has 16 residues. As DNA, the CDR3 is TGTGCTAGTGCCTTGACAGGGGGCGGAATTGGAAACACCATATATTTT. This codes for CASALTGGGIGNTIYF.

This clonotype has at least ten counts. The chain links TRBV12-3 or TRBV12-4 to TRBJ2-7; D possibly corresponds to TRBD2 (6 bases). The V and J ends lost 9 bases and 0 bases respectively, with 12 bases between them. The CDR3 loop spans 13 amino acids. The CDR3 region is CAREGLPSYEQYF. The DNA of the CDR3 is TGTGCCAGAGAGGGACTGCCCTCCTACGAGCAGTACTTC.

At least ten counts were recorded for this clonotype. This chain uses TRBV18 with TRBJ1-1; TRBD1 matches at 7 bases. The CDR3 totals 14 residues. After removal of 6 bases from V and 5 bases from J, the junction contained 9 bases not matched to a gene. Looked up from germline, CDR1 is KGHSH and CDR2 is LQKENI. CDR3 coding DNA: TGTGCCAGCTCGCGTCAGGGGGAAGGGACTGAAGCTTTCTTT. This encodes CASSRQGEGTEAFF.

This chain joins TRBV5-1 and TRBJ2-3; 9 nucleotides line up with TRBD2. The CDR3 contains 13 residues. CDR1 and CDR2 from the germline V gene are SGHRS and YFSETQ. V gave up 5 bases and J gave up 6 bases; unmatched junction bases: 4. The CDR3 sequence is CASRAGGLDTQYF. The CDR3 bases are TGCGCCAGCAGAGCGGGAGGTCTGGATACGCAGTATTTT.

The V and J genes are TRBV5-1 and TRBJ1-2; TRBD1 might be the D (5 bases). This CDR3 has 13 amino acids. Per the germline V gene, CDR1 is SGHRS and CDR2 is YFSETQ. V was cut by 4 bases and J by 8 bases, with 15 bases left in between. CDR3 DNA sequence: TGCGCCAGCAGCCCGGCTGGGGGTCCCGGCTACACCTTC. Translating it yields CASSPAGGPGYTF.

This clonotype occurred many times. The chain recombines TRBV6-1 with TRBJ2-1; 8 bases line up with TRBD2. CDR3 length equals 16 residues. V lost 5 bases, J lost 4 bases, and 10 bases stayed unmatched. Per germline, CDR1 MNHNS and CDR2 SASEGT. CDR3 protein: CASSFKASGLYNEQFF. The CDR3 DNA reads as TGTGCCAGCAGTTTTAAGGCTAGCGGGTTGTACAATGAGCAGTTCTTC.

This clonotype came up many times. The chain recombines TRBV28 with TRBJ1-4; perhaps TRBD1 as D (6 bases). Germline CDR1 is MDHEN and CDR2 is SYDVKM. The CDR3 has 14 residues. V dropped 6 bases and J dropped 7 bases, with 15 bases sitting between them. CDR3 coding DNA: TGTGCCAGCAGCAACAGGGAGGGTGTTGAAAAACTGTTTTTT. It yields the protein CASSNREGVEKLFF.

J is TRBJ2-3 and V is TRBV9, with 10 bases fitting TRBD2. The CDR3 contains 15 residues. Per germline, CDR1 SGDLS and CDR2 YYNGEE. V was clipped by 2 bases and J by 4 bases; unmatched bases: 4. The CDR3 nucleotides are TGTGCCAGCAGCGTCGGGACTAGCGATCCAGATACGCAGTATTTT. Residues: CASSVGTSDPDTQYF.

This clonotype was seen at least ten times. The rearrangement joins TRBV28 to TRBJ2-3; 11 positions match TRBD1. The trim removed 7 bases at V and 5 bases at J, leaving 8 bases unmatched. The V gene's germline CDR1 is MDHEN and CDR2 SYDVKM. This CDR3 region has 15 residues. This chain's CDR3 is CASTQGQGAEDTQYF. The CDR3 bases are TGTGCCAGCACCCAAGGACAGGGGGCTGAAGATACGCAGTATTTT. Looking up the rest from reference TRBV28 and TRBJ2-3 gives the full variable domain: DVKVTQSSRYLVKRTGEKVFLECVQDMDHENMFWYRQDPGLGLRLIYFSYDVKMKEKGDIPEGYSVSREKKERFSLILESASTNQTSMYLCASTQGQGAEDTQYFGPGTRLTVL.

This clonotype was observed a few times. The CDR3 sequence: CASSLEQGAREQFF. Here the CDR3 DNA reads TGCGCCAGCAGCTTGGAACAGGGGGCCCGTGAGCAGTTCTTC. V gene TRBV5-1 combines with J gene TRBJ2-1, with 9 positions matching TRBD1. Germline V gives CDR1 SGHRS, CDR2 YFSETQ. The V and J ends lost 0 bases and 9 bases, in that order; junction bases with no gene match: 4. The CDR3 loop spans 14 amino acids.